This T cell receptor beta chain was captured by sequencing in a study of blood T cell repertoires in COVID-19. The overall study: The study drew acute and convalescent COVID-19 samples from the United States, Italy and Spain. PBMCs, B-cell-depleted T cells, or T cells provided the cDNA or gDNA that made up the material.

Germline V gene sequence: CDR1 SGDLS, CDR2 YYNGEE. The CDR3 is made up of 15 amino acids. V was pared by 5 bases and J by 4 bases, with 7 bases of the junction left unmatched. Original analysis: Researchers report that nucleated cell counts were estimated from reference gene primer amplification. Measured with immunoSEQ multiplex PCR; TCRdb has only the in-frame clones, and not every one. V, J and clone size reflect that table, while D and trimming were determined from the DNA. The table lists about 49,000 clones, 70% to 90% of them singletons. This chain joins TRBV9 and TRBJ2-1, with 9 bases matching TRBD2. What was sequenced was peripheral blood. This clonotype was obtained from a man aged 80 or over with acute or convalescent COVID-19. The CDR3 loop is CASSPSSGGYNEQFF. The CDR3 coding sequence is TGTGCCAGCAGTCCCTCCAGCGGGGGGTACAATGAGCAGTTCTTC.